The subject of this entry is one TCR beta chain. This specimen comes from a study of blood T cells in healthy people across ages. Total RNA extraction produced at least 5.5 micrograms (per sample) for the study. The junction had 7 bases not matched to a gene; V was cut back by 0 bases and J by 6 bases. In germline, CDR1 is DFQATT, CDR2 SNEGSKA (reference sequence). The CDR3 runs to 15 residues. A sample-barcoded 5' primer and a J-beta primer mix were used in a second PCR of about 7 to 12 cycles. TCRdb re-derived calls from the 5' RACE reads in MiXCR, one entry per CDR3 protein. This table holds hundreds of thousands of distinct CDR3 sequences, roughly 21% found once.

The clonotype originates from a man between 65 and 80 years old in good health. The rearrangement uses TRBV20-1 and TRBJ2-1; TRBD2 agrees at 8 bases. Material for sequencing was blood. CDR3 sequence: CSARDSAGVINEQFF. CDR3 in DNA: TGCAGTGCTAGAGATTCAGCGGGAGTTATCAATGAGCAGTTCTTC.